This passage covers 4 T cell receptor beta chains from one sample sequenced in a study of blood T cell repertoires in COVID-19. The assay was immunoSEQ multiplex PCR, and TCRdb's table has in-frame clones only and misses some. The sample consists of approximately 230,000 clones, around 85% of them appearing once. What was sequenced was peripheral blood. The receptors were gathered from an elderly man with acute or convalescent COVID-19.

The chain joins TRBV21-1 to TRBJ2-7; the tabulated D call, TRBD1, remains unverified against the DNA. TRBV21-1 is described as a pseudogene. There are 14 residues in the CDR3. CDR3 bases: TGTGCCAGCAGCCCGAGGGACAGCACCTACGAGCAGTACTTC. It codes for CASSPRDSTYEQYF.

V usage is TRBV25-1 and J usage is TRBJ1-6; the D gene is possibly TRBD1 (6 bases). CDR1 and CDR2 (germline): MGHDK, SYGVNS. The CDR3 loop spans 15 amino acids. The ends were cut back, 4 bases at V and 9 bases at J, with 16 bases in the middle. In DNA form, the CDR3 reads TGTGCCAGCAGTGCCCCGGAACAGGGCATTTCACCCCTCCACTTT. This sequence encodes CASSAPEQGISPLHF.

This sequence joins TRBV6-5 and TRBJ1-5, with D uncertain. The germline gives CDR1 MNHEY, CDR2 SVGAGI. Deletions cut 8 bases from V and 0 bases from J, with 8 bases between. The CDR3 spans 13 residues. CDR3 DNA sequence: TGTGCCAGCGAGGGCTATAGCAATCAGCCCCAGCATTTT. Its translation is CASEGYSNQPQHF.

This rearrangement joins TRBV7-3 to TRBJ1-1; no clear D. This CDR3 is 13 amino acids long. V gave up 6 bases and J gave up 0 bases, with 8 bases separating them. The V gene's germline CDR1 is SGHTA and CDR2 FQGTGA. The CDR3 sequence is CASREVLNTEAFF. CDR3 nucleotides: TGTGCCAGCAGAGAGGTGTTGAACACTGAAGCTTTCTTT.